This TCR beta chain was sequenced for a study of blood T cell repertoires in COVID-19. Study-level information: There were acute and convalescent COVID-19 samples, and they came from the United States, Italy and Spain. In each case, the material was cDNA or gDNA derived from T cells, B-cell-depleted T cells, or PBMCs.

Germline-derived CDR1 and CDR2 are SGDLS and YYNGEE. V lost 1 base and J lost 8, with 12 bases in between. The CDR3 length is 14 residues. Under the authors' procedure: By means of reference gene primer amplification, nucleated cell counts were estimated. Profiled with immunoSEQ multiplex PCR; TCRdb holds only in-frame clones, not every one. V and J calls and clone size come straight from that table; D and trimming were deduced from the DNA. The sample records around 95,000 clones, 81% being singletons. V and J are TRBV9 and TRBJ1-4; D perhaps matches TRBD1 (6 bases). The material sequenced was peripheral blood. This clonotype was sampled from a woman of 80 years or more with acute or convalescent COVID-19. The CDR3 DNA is TGTGCCAGCAGCGTAACAGGGAGAGGAGAAAAACTGTTTTTT. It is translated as CASSVTGRGEKLFF. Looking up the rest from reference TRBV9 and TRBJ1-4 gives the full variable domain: DSGVTQTPKHLITATGQRVTLRCSPRSGDLSVYWYQQSLDQGLQFLIQYYNGEERAKGNILERFSAQQFPDLHSELNLSSLELGDSALYFCASSVTGRGEKLFFGSGTQLSVL.